The 20 T cell receptor beta chains reported below all come from one sample, sequenced in a study of OX40 agonist ivuxolimab in advanced cancers. Clones were sequenced by immunoSEQ multiplex PCR, and TCRdb holds only the in-frame ones, with some missing. The sample contains roughly 38,000 clones, approximately 80% of which appear only once. The sample in question was CD4+ or CD8+ T cells sorted from blood, obtained in a trial of the OX40 agonist ivuxolimab. These receptor sequences come from an adult with an advanced solid tumor such as melanoma, head and neck, liver or kidney cancer.

This chain links TRBV6-4 with TRBJ1-5; D might be TRBD1 (5 bases). The CDR3 length is 15 residues. Per the germline V gene, CDR1 is MRHNA and CDR2 is SNTAGT. Trimming pared 10 bases from V and 3 bases from J, leaving 19 bases between. The CDR3 loop reads CATILLRQNNQPQHF. DNA of the CDR3: TGTGCCACCATCTTGTTACGACAGAACAATCAGCCCCAGCATTTT.

The chain employs TRBV2 and TRBJ2-1; 10 bases agree with TRBD1. Germline loops: CDR1 SNHLY, CDR2 FYNNEI. J lost 9 bases, V lost 6 bases, and 8 bases had no gene match. The CDR3 runs to 14 residues. The CDR3: CASRTGTGVGEQFF. The CDR3 bases are TGTGCCAGCAGGACCGGGACAGGGGTGGGTGAGCAGTTCTTC.

The V call is TRBV6-5, the J call TRBJ2-3, with D perhaps TRBD2 (6 bases). Looked up from germline, CDR1 is MNHEY and CDR2 is SVGAGI. This CDR3 is 12 amino acids long. V was clipped by 6 bases and J by 7 bases, with 11 bases between them. The CDR3: CASSLAGNTQYF. DNA for the CDR3: TGTGCCAGCAGCCTGGCGGGGAATACGCAGTATTTT.

This sequence joins TRBV7-2 and TRBJ1-2; 9 nucleotides line up with TRBD1. From germline, CDR1 is SGHTA and CDR2 FQGNSA. The V segment lost 2 bases and the J segment 2 bases; nucleotides outside the gene matches: 6. CDR3 length equals 16 residues. This chain's CDR3 is CASSLIGTGLNYGYTF. CDR3 coding DNA: TGTGCCAGCAGCTTAATCGGGACAGGGCTGAACTATGGCTACACCTTC.

The chain combines TRBV7-8 with TRBJ1-4, with D possibly being TRBD1 (6 bases). With 5 bases removed from V and 4 bases from J, the gap between germline ends came to 14 bases. Germline V gives CDR1 SGHVS, CDR2 FQNEAQ. The CDR3 is 15 residues long. CDR3 amino acids: CASSPTDRFNEKLFF. In nucleotides, the CDR3 is TGTGCCAGCAGCCCAACCGACAGGTTTAATGAAAAACTGTTTTTT.

The CDR3 region is CASSLAPGTIGDEQFF. The CDR3 bases are TGTGCCAGCAGCTTGGCACCAGGCACCATAGGAGATGAGCAGTTCTTC. The chain is built from TRBV5-4 and TRBJ2-1; D call uncertain. V was trimmed by 0 bases and J by 8 bases, leaving 18 bases between them. CDR1 is SGHNT and CDR2 is YYREEE in the germline V gene (reference sequence). The CDR3 spans 16 residues.

V gene TRBV15 combines with J gene TRBJ1-2, with D uncertain. This CDR3 is 13 amino acids long. V was shortened by 6 bases and J by 6 bases, with 14 bases between the two germline ends. Germline V lookup: CDR1 LNHNV, CDR2 YYDKDF (reference sequence). The CDR3 spells CATRSGQFNGYTF. CDR3 coding DNA: TGTGCCACCAGATCCGGGCAGTTCAATGGCTACACCTTC.

About this clone: One junction end does not reproduce the germline sequence, and a read error may be involved. The genes are TRBV7-7 and TRBJ2-3; 9 bases are a match to TRBD1. Germline V gives CDR1 SSHAT, CDR2 FNYEAQ (reference sequence). The CDR3 runs 17 residues. This chain's CDR3 is CASSRIVPGQGRDTQYF. The CDR3 DNA sequence: TGTGCTAGCAGCCGTATAGTGCCGGGACAGGGTAGAGATACGCAGTATTTT.

This clone has just a few counts. This chain connects TRBV4-3 to TRBJ1-4; D gene uncertain. The CDR3 has 16 amino acids. Deletions cut 0 bases from V and 8 bases from J, with 16 bases between. Germline V gene sequence: CDR1 LGHNA, CDR2 YSLEER. The CDR3 DNA follows: TGCGCCAGCAGCCAAGATGCGCCCCAGCCGGGGGAAAAACTGTTTTTT. Its translation is CASSQDAPQPGEKLFF.

The rearrangement uses TRBV11-1 and TRBJ2-1; D unclear. V was trimmed by 2 bases and J by 4 bases, leaving 18 bases between them. CDR1 and CDR2 from the germline V gene are SGHAT and FQDESV (reference sequence). CDR3 length: 17 amino acids. CDR3 residues: CASSLHGSFEWYNEQFF. The DNA for the CDR3 is TGTGCCAGCAGCTTACACGGGTCTTTTGAGTGGTACAATGAGCAGTTCTTC.

The V and J genes are TRBV6-1 and TRBJ1-2; D is perhaps TRBD1 (5 bases). The CDR3 totals 11 residues. V was pared by 1 base and J by 8 bases, with 5 bases between. Germline V gives CDR1 MNHNS, CDR2 SASEGT. CDR3 residues: CASSEGGGYTF. CDR3 bases: TGTGCCAGCAGTGAAGGGGGCGGCTACACCTTC.

The chain joins TRBV16 to TRBJ2-6; TRBD1 might be the D (5 bases). Trimming took 2 bases from V and 0 from J, leaving 5 bases between them. From germline, CDR1 is KGHSY and CDR2 FQNENV. This CDR3 region has 15 residues. The CDR3 loop is CASSQDSSGANVLTF. The CDR3 region has the DNA TGTGCCAGCAGCCAAGACAGCTCTGGGGCCAACGTCCTGACTTTC.

This clone was observed a few times. The gene calls are TRBV7-6 and TRBJ1-3; unclear D gene. This CDR3 contains 16 residues. V lost 0 bases to trimming and J lost 3 bases, with 12 bases between them. In germline, CDR1 is SGHVS, CDR2 FNYEAQ. The CDR3 loop is CASSLAPRSFGNTIYF. CDR3 DNA sequence: TGTGCCAGCAGCTTAGCGCCCCGCAGTTTTGGAAACACCATATATTTT.

The chain recombines TRBV6-5 with TRBJ1-2; tentative D call: TRBD1 (5 bases). CDR3 length: 13 amino acids. Per germline, CDR1 MNHEY and CDR2 SVGAGI. V shed 3 bases and J shed 1 base, with 6 bases lying between them. The CDR3 spells CASSYDSNYGYTF. The CDR3 bases are TGTGCCAGCAGTTATGACAGTAACTATGGCTACACCTTC.

This clone was observed a single time. The chain couples TRBV7-2 to TRBJ1-1, with D unclear. There are 13 residues in the CDR3. From germline, CDR1 is SGHTA and CDR2 FQGNSA. V lost 1 base, J lost 11 bases, and 14 bases lay in between. Written as DNA, the CDR3 is TGTGCCAGCAGCTTAGTAAGTAGGGATCAGGCTTTCTTT. Translation: CASSLVSRDQAFF. Full variable domain (remainder filled in from reference TRBV7-2 and TRBJ1-1): GAGVSQSPSNKVTEKGKDVELRCDPISGHTALYWYRQSLGQGLEFLIYFQGNSAPDKSGLPSDRFSAERTGGSVSTLTIQRTQQEDSAVYLCASSLVSRDQAFFGQGTRLTVV.

The V and J genes are TRBV6-1 and TRBJ2-3; 9 bases align to TRBD1. From germline, CDR1 is MNHNS and CDR2 SASEGT. This CDR3 comprises 15 residues. J lost 4 bases, V lost 6 bases, and 8 bases had no gene match. The CDR3 region has the DNA TGTGCCAGCAGGAGGCAGGGACAGGGTGCAGATACGCAGTATTTT. Residues: CASRRQGQGADTQYF.

This clone was detected only a few times. The rearrangement joins TRBV7-9 to TRBJ2-5; D unclear. This CDR3 is built from 11 residues. Germline V gene data show CDR1 as SEHNR and CDR2 as FQNEAQ (reference sequence). V was cut by 4 bases and J by 4 bases, with 4 bases left in between. The CDR3 region is CASSSSETQYF. CDR3 coding DNA: TGTGCCAGCAGCTCCTCAGAGACCCAGTACTTC. Complete variable domain (other parts from reference TRBV7-9 and TRBJ2-5): DTGVSQNPRHKITKRGQNVTFRCDPISEHNRLYWYRQTLGQGPEFLTYFQNEAQLEKSRLLSDRFSAERPKGSFSTLEIQRTEQGDSAMYLCASSSSETQYFGPGTRLLVL.

There are a few counts of this clone. This chain uses TRBV14 with TRBJ2-3; D gene ambiguous. Germline CDR1 SGHDN, CDR2 FVKESK. The CDR3 covers 12 residues. V dropped 1 base and J dropped 3 bases, with 2 bases sitting between them. The CDR3 protein is CASSQVTDTQYF. For the CDR3, the DNA is TGTGCCAGCAGCCAAGTTACAGATACGCAGTATTTT.

The rearrangement joins TRBV7-9 to TRBJ1-2; D may be TRBD1 (6 bases). With 5 bases removed from V and 4 bases from J, the gap between germline ends came to 11 bases. The CDR3 is 13 residues long. Germline CDR1 SEHNR, CDR2 FQNEAQ (reference sequence). CDR3: CASSLRDTYGYTF. Written as DNA, the CDR3 is TGTGCCAGCAGCCTCCGGGACACCTATGGCTACACCTTC. Full variable domain (outside the CDR3, taken from reference TRBV7-9 and TRBJ1-2): DTGVSQNPRHKITKRGQNVTFRCDPISEHNRLYWYRQTLGQGPEFLTYFQNEAQLEKSRLLSDRFSAERPKGSFSTLEIQRTEQGDSAMYLCASSLRDTYGYTFGSGTRLTVV.

CDR3 sequence (DNA): TGTGCCAGCAGCTTAGAAGGGACAGGGGTACGCGAGCAGTACTTC. It translates to CASSLEGTGVREQYF. This chain joins TRBV7-2 and TRBJ2-7; 10 bases line up with TRBD1. V lost 1 base to trimming and J lost 6 bases; unmatched junction nucleotides: 6. This CDR3 spans 15 amino acids. CDR1 and CDR2 from the germline V gene are SGHTA and FQGNSA.